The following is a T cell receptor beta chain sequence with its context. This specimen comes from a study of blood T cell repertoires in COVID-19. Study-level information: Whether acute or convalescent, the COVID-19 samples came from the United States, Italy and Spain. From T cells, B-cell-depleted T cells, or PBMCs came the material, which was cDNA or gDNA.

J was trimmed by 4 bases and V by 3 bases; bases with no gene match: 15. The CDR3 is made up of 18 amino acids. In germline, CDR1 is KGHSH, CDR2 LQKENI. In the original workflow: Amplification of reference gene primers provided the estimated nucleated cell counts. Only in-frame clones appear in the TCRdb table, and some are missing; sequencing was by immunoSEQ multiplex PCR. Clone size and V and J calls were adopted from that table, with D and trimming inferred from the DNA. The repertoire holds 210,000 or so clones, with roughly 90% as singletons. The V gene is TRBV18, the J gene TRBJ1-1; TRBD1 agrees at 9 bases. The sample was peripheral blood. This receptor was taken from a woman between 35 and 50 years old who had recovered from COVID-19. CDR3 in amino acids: CASSPQLPGTGLSTEAFF. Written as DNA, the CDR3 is TGTGCCAGCTCACCCCAACTGCCCGGGACAGGGTTAAGCACTGAAGCTTTCTTT. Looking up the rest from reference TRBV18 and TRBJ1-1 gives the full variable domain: NAGVMQNPRHLVRRRGQEARLRCSPMKGHSHVYWYRQLPEEGLKFMVYLQKENIIDESGMPKERFSAEFPKEGPSILRIQQVVRGDSAAYFCASSPQLPGTGLSTEAFFGQGTRLTVV.